The T cell receptor beta chain under discussion was sequenced for a study of cytomegalovirus exposure and HLA in healthy donors. Broader study findings: For most TCR beta V segments, an earlier analysis put the productive rate at about 87% or about 30% of the time.

PCR was performed using 60 Vbeta and 13 Jbeta primers. Some clones are missing from TCRdb's copy, which holds only in-frame ones; the method was immunoSEQ multiplex PCR. The table includes approximately 130,000 clones, around three quarters detected once. About this clone: Its target is unknown.

This sequence originates from a woman in her sixties in good health and CMV-seropositive. The specimen was PBMCs.

The CDR3 sequence: CASSFGTSRGNQPQHF. The DNA of the CDR3 is TGTGCCAGCAGCTTCGGGACATCCAGAGGGAATCAGCCCCAGCATTTT. The J gene is TRBJ1-5, the V gene TRBV7-2, with TRBD1 as a possible D gene (6 bases). The germline CDR1 and CDR2 sequences are SGHTA and FQGNSA. The CDR3 runs 16 residues. V lost 3 bases and J 4 bases, leaving 16 bases between the germline ends.